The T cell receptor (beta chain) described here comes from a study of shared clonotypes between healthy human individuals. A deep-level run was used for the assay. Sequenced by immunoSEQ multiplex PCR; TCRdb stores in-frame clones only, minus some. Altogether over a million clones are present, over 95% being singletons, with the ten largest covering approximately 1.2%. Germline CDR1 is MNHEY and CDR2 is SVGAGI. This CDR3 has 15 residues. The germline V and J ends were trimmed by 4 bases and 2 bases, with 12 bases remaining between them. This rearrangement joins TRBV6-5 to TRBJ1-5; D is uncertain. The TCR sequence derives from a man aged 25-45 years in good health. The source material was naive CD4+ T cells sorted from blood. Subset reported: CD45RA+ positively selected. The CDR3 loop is CASSSQPRGNQPQHF. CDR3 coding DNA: TGTGCCAGCAGTTCACAGCCGCGGGGCAATCAGCCCCAGCATTTT.